One and the same sample provided the 30 T cell receptor beta chains below, sequenced in a study of cytomegalovirus exposure and HLA in healthy donors. Here immunoSEQ multiplex PCR was the method, and the copy in TCRdb shows in-frame clones only, minus some. This sample has 250,000 to 350,000 clones; roughly 86% occur once, and the top ten carry around 0.88%. Specimen: PBMCs. The receptors come from a man aged 25 to 40 in good health and CMV-seronegative.

The V gene is TRBV19, the J gene TRBJ1-4, with 11 positions matching TRBD1. The CDR3 is 15 residues long. Germline V CDR1 and CDR2: LNHDA, SQIVND (reference sequence). The V and J ends lost 5 bases and 7 bases, in that order; junction bases with no gene match: 6. The CDR3: CASSLSGTGGEKLFF. The CDR3 nucleotides read TGTGCCAGTAGTTTATCCGGGACAGGGGGTGAAAAACTGTTTTTT.

The V gene is TRBV7-2, the J gene TRBJ2-7, with TRBD1 as a possible D gene (6 bases). The CDR3 is 16 residues long. From germline, CDR1 is SGHTA and CDR2 FQGNSA. The ends were cut back, 1 base at V and 2 bases at J, with 15 bases in the middle. The CDR3 protein is CASSLVPYRDPYEQYF. The CDR3 nucleotides are TGTGCCAGCAGCTTAGTTCCGTACAGGGACCCCTACGAGCAGTACTTC.

The chain carries TRBV2 and TRBJ1-1; no firm D call. Germline V CDR1 and CDR2: SNHLY, FYNNEI. Trimming removed 3 bases at V and 1 base at J, with 6 bases between. The CDR3 is 13 amino acids. Here the CDR3 DNA reads TGTGCCAGCAGTGAGGTGAGGAACACTGAAGCTTTCTTT. Encoded protein: CASSEVRNTEAFF.

The chain has TRBV2 and TRBJ1-1, with unresolved D. V was clipped by 8 bases and J by 3 bases, with 7 bases between them. The CDR3 has 11 amino acids. CDR1 is SNHLY and CDR2 is FYNNEI in the germline V gene. The CDR3 here is CASALYTEAFF. The CDR3 region has the DNA TGTGCCAGCGCGCTGTACACTGAAGCTTTCTTT.

V is TRBV7-2 and J is TRBJ1-5; D is ambiguous. Germline V gene lookup returns CDR1 SGHTA and CDR2 FQGNSA. This CDR3 has 15 amino acids. V dropped 1 base and J dropped 1 base, with 8 bases sitting between them. CDR3 region: CASSLGGVSNQPQHF. For the CDR3, the DNA is TGTGCCAGCAGCTTAGGCGGGGTCAGCAATCAGCCCCAGCATTTT.

The chain couples TRBV27 to TRBJ2-5, with 16 nucleotides matching TRBD2. This CDR3 spans 17 amino acids. Germline-derived CDR1 and CDR2 are MNHEY and SMNVEV (reference sequence). The V gene end was trimmed by 3 bases and the J gene end by 5 bases; junction bases not matched to a gene: 6. CDR3 region: CASSLGLAGGASETQYF. DNA for the CDR3: TGTGCCAGCAGTTTGGGACTAGCGGGGGGGGCGTCTGAGACCCAGTACTTC.

The chain recombines TRBV6-6 with TRBJ1-4; no clear D gene. The CDR3 is 11 amino acids. Trimming cost V 4 bases and J 8 bases, with 5 bases left between them. CDR1 is MNHNY, CDR2 SVGAGI, per germline (reference sequence). Here the CDR3 reads CASSLSEKLFF. The DNA for the CDR3 is TGTGCCAGCAGTTTGAGCGAAAAACTGTTTTTT.

The chain employs TRBV6-5 and TRBJ2-3, with 11 bases matching TRBD1. CDR1 is MNHEY, CDR2 SVGAGI, per germline. The CDR3 spans 15 residues. V dropped 0 bases and J dropped 5; count of bases not matched to a gene: 1. The CDR3 spells CASSYSGQGVDTQYF. Here the CDR3 DNA reads TGTGCCAGCAGTTACTCGGGACAGGGGGTAGATACGCAGTATTTT.

The chain couples TRBV10-1 to TRBJ1-6; D is unresolved. CDR3 size: 14 residues. V was shortened by 4 bases and J by 1 base, with 5 bases between the two germline ends. The germline V gene has CDR1 WNHNN and CDR2 SYGVQD (reference sequence). The CDR3 DNA sequence: TGCGCCAGCAGTGGAGGGTCCTATAATTCACCCCTCCACTTT. This sequence encodes CASSGGSYNSPLHF.

This clone appeared a few times. The chain combines TRBV6-5 with TRBJ1-1; TRBD1 is a possible D gene (5 bases). V was shortened by 0 bases and J by 0 bases, with 8 bases between the two germline ends. There are 15 residues in the CDR3. Germline V gene lookup returns CDR1 MNHEY and CDR2 SVGAGI. CDR3 sequence (DNA): TGTGCCAGCAGTTACTCGTTCAGGGTGAACACTGAAGCTTTCTTT. Amino acids: CASSYSFRVNTEAFF.

The chain is built from TRBV11-2 and TRBJ1-4, with D unresolved. V lost 6 bases, J lost 5 bases, and 10 bases lay in between. Germline values: CDR1 SGHAT, CDR2 FQNNGV. This CDR3 has 13 amino acids. CDR3 coding DNA: TGTGCCAGCAGTTTTCGGGGAAATGAAAAACTGTTTTTT. As protein: CASSFRGNEKLFF.

The V and J genes are TRBV5-1 and TRBJ2-7; D may be TRBD1 (6 bases). Germline V gives CDR1 SGHRS, CDR2 YFSETQ. The V end was cut by 3 bases, the J end by 3 bases, with 13 bases between. This CDR3 has 14 residues. CDR3 coding DNA: TGCGCCAGCAGCTCGACCCCGGACAGCTACGAGCAGTACTTC. It encodes CASSSTPDSYEQYF.

The rearrangement uses TRBV6-5 and TRBJ1-1, with D uncertain. This CDR3 has 13 amino acids. Trimming shortened V by 0 bases and J by 8 bases, and 10 bases separated the two germline ends. Looked up from germline, CDR1 is MNHEY and CDR2 is SVGAGI. The CDR3: CASSYSTGGEAFF. CDR3 nucleotide sequence: TGTGCCAGCAGTTACTCGACGGGAGGGGAAGCTTTCTTT.

CDR3: CASSYGPSGKETQYF. The CDR3 coding sequence is TGTGCCAGCAGTTACGGTCCTAGCGGGAAAGAGACCCAGTACTTC. This chain joins TRBV6-5 and TRBJ2-5; 9 nucleotides match TRBD2. Germline V gene data show CDR1 as MNHEY and CDR2 as SVGAGI. With 2 bases clipped from V and 3 bases from J, the junction kept 4 bases outside the gene matches. The CDR3 runs to 15 residues.

This rearrangement joins TRBV7-6 to TRBJ1-5; no clear D gene. Trimming pared 0 bases from V and 4 bases from J, leaving 10 bases between. Germline CDR1 and CDR2: SGHVS and FNYEAQ. The CDR3 totals 15 residues. Here the CDR3 reads CASSLAVGRNQPQHF. As DNA, the CDR3 is TGTGCCAGCAGCTTAGCGGTGGGGAGAAATCAGCCCCAGCATTTT.

CDR3: CASSLDGELAGYEQYF. The CDR3 DNA is TGTGCCAGCAGCTTAGATGGGGAACTAGCGGGGTACGAGCAGTACTTC. The chain couples TRBV11-2 to TRBJ2-7, with 10 bases matching TRBD2. The CDR3 is made up of 16 amino acids. After removal of 0 bases from V and 4 bases from J, the junction contained 6 bases not matched to a gene. CDR1 is SGHAT and CDR2 is FQNNGV in the germline V gene.

This chain joins TRBV6-1 and TRBJ2-2; weak D call: TRBD1 (6 bases). V was clipped by 8 bases and J by 4 bases, with 11 bases between them. Germline V gene lookup returns CDR1 MNHNS and CDR2 SASEGT. The CDR3 length is 13 residues. CDR3 sequence (DNA): TGTGCCAGCTGCTGGGGGCGCACCGGGGAGCTGTTTTTT. Its translation is CASCWGRTGELFF.

The chain carries TRBV4-3 and TRBJ2-7, with D possibly TRBD2 on 5 matching bases. The CDR3 loop spans 14 amino acids. V lost 0 bases and J 3 bases, leaving 9 bases between the germline ends. Germline CDR1 LGHNA, CDR2 YSLEER. CDR3 sequence reads: CASSQDSGFYEQYF. CDR3 nucleotides: TGCGCCAGCAGCCAAGATTCGGGGTTCTACGAGCAGTACTTC.

The chain links TRBV19 to TRBJ1-6; 10 positions agree with TRBD1. Per germline, CDR1 LNHDA and CDR2 SQIVND (reference sequence). The CDR3 loop spans 14 amino acids. V shed 4 bases, J shed 7 bases, and the junction held 1 base outside the gene matches. Here the CDR3 reads CASSRDRGNSPLHF. The CDR3 region has the DNA TGTGCCAGTAGTAGGGACAGGGGAAATTCACCCCTCCACTTT.

This chain connects TRBV19 to TRBJ2-3, with 9 bases aligning to TRBD2. Germline values: CDR1 LNHDA, CDR2 SQIVND (reference sequence). V lost 8 bases to trimming and J lost 5 bases; unmatched junction nucleotides: 11. CDR3 length: 15 amino acids. DNA for the CDR3: TGTGCCAGTGGGGGTCTAGCGGGGAGGGTAGATACGCAGTATTTT. Translated, it gives CASGGLAGRVDTQYF. Full variable domain (outside the CDR3, taken from reference TRBV19 and TRBJ2-3): DGGITQSPKYLFRKEGQNVTLSCEQNLNHDAMYWYRQDPGQGLRLIYYSQIVNDFQKGDIAEGYSVSREKKESFPLTVTSAQKNPTAFYLCASGGLAGRVDTQYFGPGTRLTVL.

The chain combines TRBV2 with TRBJ2-7; 8 nucleotides line up with TRBD1. The CDR3 runs to 14 residues. Germline lookup yields CDR1 SNHLY and CDR2 FYNNEI. The V and J ends lost 5 bases and 2 bases, in that order; junction bases with no gene match: 5. The DNA of the CDR3 is TGTGCCAGCAGTTGGACAGGGCCAACCTACGAGCAGTACTTC. The encoded protein is CASSWTGPTYEQYF. The entire variable domain, with the rest obtained from reference TRBV2 and TRBJ2-7, is as follows: EPEVTQTPSHQVTQMGQEVILRCVPISNHLYFYWYRQILGQKVEFLVSFYNNEISEKSEIFDDQFSVERPDGSNFTLKIRSTKLEDSAMYFCASSWTGPTYEQYFGPGTRLTVT.

The rearrangement uses TRBV28 and TRBJ2-5, with D possibly TRBD1 on 6 matching bases. Per the germline V gene, CDR1 is MDHEN and CDR2 is SYDVKM. V lost 4 bases to trimming and J lost 1 base, with 16 bases between them. The CDR3 is 16 residues long. Here the CDR3 DNA reads TGTGCCAGCAGTTCCCCCCCGGACAGCGGCCAAGAGACCCAGTACTTC. Amino acid sequence: CASSSPPDSGQETQYF. The full variable domain, in which reference TRBV28 and TRBJ2-5 provide the parts outside the CDR3, is DVKVTQSSRYLVKRTGEKVFLECVQDMDHENMFWYRQDPGLGLRLIYFSYDVKMKEKGDIPEGYSVSREKKERFSLILESASTNQTSMYLCASSSPPDSGQETQYFGPGTRLLVL.

The genes are TRBV6-1 and TRBJ2-3, with TRBD2 identical over 10 bases. Germline V gene data show CDR1 as MNHNS and CDR2 as SASEGT. CDR3 length equals 14 residues. The V and J ends lost 6 bases and 3 bases, in that order; junction bases with no gene match: 3. The CDR3 reads CASRSGGETDTQYF. CDR3 nucleotide sequence: TGTGCCAGCAGGAGCGGGGGGGAGACAGATACGCAGTATTTT.

The chain uses TRBV7-8 and TRBJ1-1; 7 bases map to TRBD1. With V trimmed by 6 bases and J by 5 bases, 6 bases remained unmatched. Germline CDR1 is SGHVS and CDR2 is FQNEAQ. CDR3 length: 13 residues. The CDR3 loop reads CASSRDRGTEAFF. The CDR3 DNA reads as TGTGCCAGCAGTCGGGACAGAGGAACTGAAGCTTTCTTT.

The CDR3 bases are TGTGCCAGCAGCTTAGGCCCAGGGTCAACAGATACGCAGTATTTT. It is translated as CASSLGPGSTDTQYF. V usage is TRBV7-6 and J usage is TRBJ2-3; a possible D gene is TRBD1 (5 bases). The CDR3 has 15 amino acids. CDR1 SGHVS and CDR2 FNYEAQ come from the germline V gene. Trimming shortened V by 1 base and J by 3 bases, and 11 bases separated the two germline ends.

The rearrangement joins TRBV18 to TRBJ1-2; a weak D match, TRBD1 (5 bases). The CDR3 is 13 residues long. Trimming cost V 2 bases and J 4 bases, with 8 bases left between them. Per germline, CDR1 KGHSH and CDR2 LQKENI. Here the CDR3 DNA reads TGTGCCAGCTCACCAGTAGGGGCCTATGGCTACACCTTC. Protein sequence: CASSPVGAYGYTF.

The chain recombines TRBV7-8 with TRBJ1-1, with 8 bases identical to TRBD1. This CDR3 region has 20 residues. CDR1 is SGHVS and CDR2 is FQNEAQ in the germline V gene. The V and J ends lost 1 base and 1 base, in that order; junction bases with no gene match: 17. The CDR3 loop reads CASSLVVPDREWVPNTEAFF. Here the CDR3 DNA reads TGTGCCAGCAGCTTAGTTGTTCCGGACAGGGAGTGGGTCCCGAACACTGAAGCTTTCTTT.

V and J are TRBV2 and TRBJ1-5; tentatively, D is TRBD1 (5 bases). Trimming pared 2 bases from V and 0 bases from J, leaving 11 bases between. There are 16 residues in the CDR3. CDR1 SNHLY and CDR2 FYNNEI come from the germline V gene. The CDR3 loop reads CASSELAGYSNQPQHF. CDR3 coding DNA: TGTGCCAGCAGTGAATTGGCAGGGTATAGCAATCAGCCCCAGCATTTT. Complete variable domain (other parts from reference TRBV2 and TRBJ1-5): EPEVTQTPSHQVTQMGQEVILRCVPISNHLYFYWYRQILGQKVEFLVSFYNNEISEKSEIFDDQFSVERPDGSNFTLKIRSTKLEDSAMYFCASSELAGYSNQPQHFGDGTRLSIL.

This chain uses TRBV18 with TRBJ2-7; 8 positions match TRBD1. The CDR3 covers 14 residues. The junction had 5 bases not matched to a gene; V was cut back by 4 bases and J by 3 bases. Germline V gene sequence: CDR1 KGHSH, CDR2 LQKENI. This CDR3 is CASSRGQENYEQYF. CDR3 DNA sequence: TGTGCCAGCTCACGGGGACAGGAAAACTACGAGCAGTACTTC.

The chain uses TRBV6-1 and TRBJ1-1; 9 nucleotides match TRBD1. This CDR3 has 15 amino acids. V shed 5 bases, J shed 8 bases, and the junction held 12 bases outside the gene matches. Germline V lookup: CDR1 MNHNS, CDR2 SASEGT. This chain's CDR3 is CASSLAAVGTGEAFF. The CDR3 DNA is TGTGCCAGCAGTTTGGCGGCCGTCGGGACAGGGGAAGCTTTCTTT.